This TCR beta chain was recorded in a study of CD4+ T cells in melanoma. Regarding the study as a whole: Reportedly, melanoma neoantigen-specific CD4+ T cells showed varied differentiation states. CD8+ T cell, macrophage and B cell function reportedly correlated with neoantigen-specific CD4+ T cells.

With regard to this clone: Its antigen is unidentified.

Sequenced by immunoSEQ multiplex PCR; TCRdb stores in-frame clones only, minus some. The profile shows 11,000 or so clones, over 60% of them singletons. The germline V gene encodes CDR1 LGHNA and CDR2 YNFKEQ. Losses at the gene ends were 4 bases for V and 4 bases for J; bases not matched to a gene: 7. The CDR3 consists of 16 residues. Source material: cells from a culture (not recorded whether cultured in vitro). The chain recombines TRBV4-2 with TRBJ1-4; 9 nucleotides match TRBD1. The receptor's source is a human donor with melanoma. The DNA of the CDR3 is TGTGCCAGCAGCCGTGGGACAGGGAACGATAATGAAAAACTGTTTTTT. It codes for CASSRGTGNDNEKLFF.